The rows below give T cell receptor beta chains drawn from one sample of a study of cytomegalovirus exposure and HLA in healthy donors. Using immunoSEQ multiplex PCR, the repertoire was profiled, and TCRdb retains in-frame clones only, with some absent. The sample has 100,000 to 120,000 clones, 76% seen once; the top ten hold 10% to 15%. Sequenced: PBMCs. Receptors were obtained from a young man in good health and CMV-seropositive. The CDR3 runs from the conserved cysteine through the conserved F or W. The order of the fields is D gene, clone size, V gene, J gene, CDR3 protein, CDR3 DNA. D genes are given only for firm matches. Clone size is given for some rows only: seen once, a few or many times, or a class if the clone is expanded.

TRBD1	-	TRBV5-1	TRBJ1-4	CASSLAYRGPNEKLFF	TGCGCCAGCAGCTTGGCCTACAGGGGTCCCAATGAAAAACTGTTTTTT
-	-	TRBV5-6	TRBJ1-1	CASSRTVNTEAFF	TGTGCCAGCAGCCGGACAGTGAACACTGAAGCTTTCTTT
-	-	TRBV6-1	TRBJ1-2	CASSEGGQGRGYTF	TGTGCCAGCAGTGAAGGGGGGCAGGGCCGAGGCTACACCTTC
-	-	TRBV7-2	TRBJ2-3	CASSSNDGTPLTITQYF	TGTGCCAGCAGCTCGAACGACGGGACACCACTAACCATTACGCAGTATTTT
TRBD2	-	TRBV6-1	TRBJ2-7	CASSEREGAGEQYF	TGTGCCAGCAGTGAGAGGGAGGGCGCGGGCGAGCAGTACTTC
-	-	TRBV10-2	TRBJ2-3	CASRDMGGDTQYF	TGCGCCAGCAGAGATATGGGGGGAGATACGCAGTATTTT
TRBD1	few	TRBV30	TRBJ2-7	CAFKGGPMTYEQYF	TGTGCGTTCAAAGGGGGCCCGATGACCTACGAGCAGTACTTC
-	-	TRBV7-6	TRBJ1-5	CASSSQNQPQHF	TGTGCCAGCAGCTCACAGAATCAGCCCCAGCATTTT
-	-	TRBV6-1	TRBJ1-4	CASSEGFENPTNEKLFF	TGTGCCAGCAGTGAAGGTTTCGAGAACCCAACTAATGAAAAACTGTTTTTT
-	once	TRBV9	TRBJ2-7	CASSTAVGAYSEQYF	TGTGCCAGCAGCACGGCGGTGGGGGCCTACTCCGAGCAGTACTTC
TRBD1	-	TRBV19	TRBJ2-4	CASSVHRGGKNIQYF	TGTGCCAGTAGTGTCCACAGGGGCGGGAAAAACATTCAGTACTTC
-	-	TRBV4-1	TRBJ2-7	CASSQGGGGEQYF	TGCGCCAGCAGCCAAGGCGGAGGAGGGGAGCAGTACTTC
-	-	TRBV30	TRBJ1-1	CAWRLGRGTTHMNTEAFF	TGTGCCTGGAGGTTGGGTCGGGGGACTACGCACATGAACACTGAAGCTTTCTTT
TRBD1	-	TRBV7-9	TRBJ2-7	CASSHPGQGTYEQYF	TGTGCCAGCAGCCACCCGGGACAGGGAACGTACGAGCAGTACTTC
-	-	TRBV2	TRBJ1-1	CASSEWEGTEAFF	TGTGCCAGCAGTGAGTGGGAGGGAACTGAAGCTTTCTTT
TRBD2	-	TRBV30	TRBJ2-5	CAWSVLGGETQYF	TGTGCCTGGAGTGTCCTGGGGGGGGAGACCCAGTACTTC
-	-	TRBV7-9	TRBJ2-5	CASSTSRQGYQETQYF	TGTGCCAGCAGCACCTCCCGGCAGGGTTACCAAGAGACCCAGTACTTC
-	-	TRBV9	TRBJ2-1	CASSVEAGRNNEQFF	TGTGCCAGCAGCGTAGAGGCGGGGCGGAACAATGAGCAGTTCTTC
TRBD1	-	TRBV2	TRBJ2-1	CASSEGTGAYNEQFF	TGTGCCAGCAGTGAGGGGACAGGGGCATACAATGAGCAGTTCTTC
-	-	TRBV10-2	TRBJ1-2	CASSELVGHYGYTF	TGCGCCAGCAGTGAGTTGGTGGGGCACTATGGCTACACCTTC
TRBD2	-	TRBV10-2	TRBJ2-3	CATTGGGTDTQYF	TGCGCCACCACGGGGGGGGGCACAGATACGCAGTATTTT
-	-	TRBV25-1	TRBJ2-1	CASSLTGTSGVQCLFF	TGTGCCAGCAGTCTCACCGGGACATCCGGTGTACAATGTCTGTTCTTC
TRBD2	-	TRBV4-1	TRBJ2-3	CASSQPTRGLGDTQYF	TGCGCCAGCAGCCAACCGACGCGGGGGTTAGGGGATACGCAGTATTTT
-	-	TRBV4-1	TRBJ2-5	CASSHENTRPYEQYF	TGCGCCAGCAGCCATGAAAATACTAGACCCTATGAGCAGTACTTC
-	-	TRBV30	TRBJ1-3	CACASSGNTIYF	TGTGCCTGCGCCAGCTCTGGAAACACCATATATTTT
TRBD1	-	TRBV28	TRBJ2-7	CASSSEDRGLVYEQYF	TGTGCCAGCAGTTCAGAAGACAGGGGGCTGGTCTACGAGCAGTACTTC
TRBD1	-	TRBV10-3	TRBJ2-1	CAISEWGQGEINEQFF	TGTGCCATCAGTGAGTGGGGGCAGGGGGAGATTAATGAGCAGTTCTTC
TRBD1	few	TRBV30	TRBJ1-2	CAWGDRGYGYTF	TGTGCCTGGGGTGACAGGGGCTATGGCTACACCTTC
-	few	TRBV5-4	TRBJ1-6	CASSPVGGYNSPLHF	TGTGCCAGCAGCCCCGTAGGGGGTTACAATTCACCCCTCCACTTT
TRBD1	-	TRBV6-6	TRBJ2-7	CASIRQGDHGEQYF	TGTGCCAGCATTCGACAGGGGGACCATGGCGAGCAGTACTTC
-	-	TRBV7-2	TRBJ2-6	CASSRDTGANVLTF	TGTGCCAGCAGCAGAGATACTGGGGCCAACGTCCTGACTTTC
-	-	TRBV19	TRBJ2-5	CASSGVGETQYF	TGTGCCAGTAGCGGGGTCGGCGAGACCCAGTACTTC
-	-	TRBV7-9	TRBJ2-1	CASSSDSYNEQFF	TGTGCCAGCAGCTCGGACAGCTACAATGAGCAGTTCTTC
-	-	TRBV28	TRBJ1-1	CASSVEGARNTEAFF	TGTGCCAGCAGTGTGGAAGGGGCCCGGAACACTGAAGCTTTCTTT
-	-	TRBV28	TRBJ2-1	CASSPPGYNEQFF	TGTGCCAGCAGTCCCCCCGGGTACAATGAGCAGTTCTTC
-	-	TRBV6-1	TRBJ1-2	CASSEIPGFSNYGYTF	TGTGCCAGCAGTGAAATCCCAGGATTTTCTAACTATGGCTACACCTTC
TRBD1	-	TRBV4-1	TRBJ1-4	CASSRLTGVSGEKLFF	TGCGCCAGCAGCCGACTCACAGGGGTGTCTGGTGAAAAACTGTTTTTT
TRBD1	few	TRBV7-9	TRBJ2-7	CASSGPGQARSGQYF	TGTGCCAGCAGCGGGCCGGGACAGGCCCGTTCAGGGCAGTACTTC
-	-	TRBV4-3	TRBJ1-3	CASSQDRARGNSGNTIYF	TGCGCCAGCAGCCAAGATCGAGCCCGGGGAAACTCTGGAAACACCATATATTTT
-	-	TRBV4-1	TRBJ1-4	CASSQQGGHEKLFF	TGCGCCAGCAGCCAGCAGGGTGGGCATGAAAAACTGTTTTTT
-	once	TRBV27	TRBJ2-7	CASSPGSNQEQYF	TGTGCCAGCAGTCCAGGGTCTAACCAGGAGCAGTACTTC
-	-	TRBV5-6	TRBJ2-3	CASRSVGAADTQYF	TGTGCCAGCAGATCTGTTGGGGCAGCAGATACGCAGTATTTT
TRBD2	-	TRBV11-3	TRBJ2-3	CASSFSGSTDTQYF	TGTGCCAGCAGCTTTAGCGGGAGCACAGATACGCAGTATTTT
-	-	TRBV6-1	TRBJ2-1	CASRTTGRGNNEQFF	TGTGCCAGCAGGACCACCGGACGGGGGAACAATGAGCAGTTCTTC
TRBD1	-	TRBV29-1	TRBJ1-2	CSVEGTGGRGWPYGYTF	TGCAGCGTTGAAGGGACAGGGGGGAGGGGGTGGCCCTATGGCTACACCTTC
TRBD1	-	TRBV11-3	TRBJ2-2	CASSQSGQGNTGELFF	TGTGCCAGCAGCCAAAGCGGACAGGGGAACACCGGGGAGCTGTTTTTT
-	-	TRBV5-8	TRBJ1-5	CASSRRGGDQPQHF	TGTGCCAGCAGCCGGCGGGGAGGGGACCAGCCCCAGCATTTT
-	few	TRBV19	TRBJ1-1	CASRGHLNTEAFF	TGTGCCAGTAGGGGACACCTGAACACTGAAGCTTTCTTT
-	-	TRBV19	TRBJ2-5	CASRGEGGETQYF	TGTGCCAGTAGGGGCGAGGGCGGAGAGACCCAGTACTTC
TRBD2	-	TRBV10-3	TRBJ2-7	CAISESTSGEIEQYF	TGTGCCATCAGTGAGTCGACTAGCGGGGAGATCGAGCAGTACTTC
TRBD1	-	TRBV7-9	TRBJ2-7	CASSLQTGDEQYF	TGTGCCAGCAGCTTACAGACAGGGGACGAGCAGTACTTC
TRBD1	few	TRBV15	TRBJ1-2	CATSSPDRGVDGYTF	TGTGCCACCAGCAGCCCGGACAGGGGTGTCGATGGCTACACCTTC
-	-	TRBV5-6	TRBJ1-2	CASSLRLVGPLYGYTF	TGTGCCAGCAGCCTGAGGCTAGTGGGGCCCCTCTATGGCTACACCTTC
-	-	TRBV7-8	TRBJ2-7	CASSSGGGLWNNEQYF	TGTGCCAGCAGCTCTGGAGGCGGACTGTGGAATAACGAGCAGTACTTC
-	-	TRBV21-1	TRBJ2-2	CASSSRGTGELFF	TGTGCCAGCAGCAGCCGGGGCACCGGGGAGCTGTTTTTT
TRBD1	few	TRBV11-2	TRBJ2-7	CASSSTGGSYEQYF	TGTGCCAGCAGCTCGACAGGGGGATCCTACGAGCAGTACTTC
TRBD1	-	TRBV7-2	TRBJ1-3	CASSLLGQPGNTIYF	TGTGCCAGCAGCTTATTGGGACAGCCCGGAAACACCATATATTTT
TRBD1	-	TRBV10-3	TRBJ1-2	CAISGDREAYGYTF	TGTGCCATCAGCGGTGACAGGGAGGCCTATGGCTACACCTTC